This TCR beta chain emerged from a study of T cell responses to AZD1222 COVID-19 vaccine. Study observations and caveats: Repertoire sampling was restricted to post-peak T cell response timepoints. At baseline, seropositivity was found in only 5 to 7 AZD1222 recipients.

Measured with immunoSEQ multiplex PCR; TCRdb has only the in-frame clones, and not every one. The data hold 70,000 to 90,000 clones, with 70% to 90% observed a single time. In the case of this clone: Its antigen is still unknown.

V lost 4 bases, J lost 8 bases, and 17 bases lay in between. The germline V gene has CDR1 SGHTA and CDR2 FQGNSA. The CDR3 has 14 residues. This clonotype was sampled from an adult who received the AZD1222 COVID-19 vaccine. V and J are TRBV7-2 and TRBJ1-2, with D possibly TRBD1 on 6 matching bases. The sample consisted of peripheral blood, taken 28 days after the second AZD1222 dose. As DNA, the CDR3 is TGTGCCAGCAGCTCTGACAGGTTCTCCGGGGGCTACACCTTC. It specifies CASSSDRFSGGYTF. The full variable domain, its missing parts supplied by reference TRBV7-2 and TRBJ1-2, is GAGVSQSPSNKVTEKGKDVELRCDPISGHTALYWYRQSLGQGLEFLIYFQGNSAPDKSGLPSDRFSAERTGGSVSTLTIQRTQQEDSAVYLCASSSDRFSGGYTFGSGTRLTVV.